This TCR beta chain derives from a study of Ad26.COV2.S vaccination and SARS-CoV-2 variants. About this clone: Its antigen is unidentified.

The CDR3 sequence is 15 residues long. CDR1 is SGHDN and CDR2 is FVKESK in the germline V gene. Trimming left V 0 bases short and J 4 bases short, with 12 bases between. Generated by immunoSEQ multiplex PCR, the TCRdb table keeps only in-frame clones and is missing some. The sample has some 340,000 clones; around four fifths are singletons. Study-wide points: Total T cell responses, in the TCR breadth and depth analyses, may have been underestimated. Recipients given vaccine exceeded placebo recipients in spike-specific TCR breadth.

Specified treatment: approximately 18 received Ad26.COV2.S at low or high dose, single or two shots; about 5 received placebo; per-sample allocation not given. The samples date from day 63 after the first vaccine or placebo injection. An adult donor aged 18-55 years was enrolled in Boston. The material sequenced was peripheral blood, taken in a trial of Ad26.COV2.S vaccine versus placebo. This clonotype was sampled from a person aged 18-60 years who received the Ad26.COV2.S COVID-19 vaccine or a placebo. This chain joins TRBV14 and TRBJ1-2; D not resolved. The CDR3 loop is CASSQEGIGRYGYTF. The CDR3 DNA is TGTGCCAGCAGCCAAGAAGGGATTGGACGCTATGGCTACACCTTC.